This T cell receptor beta chain was recorded in a study listed by TCRdb under 2016. In terms of the full investigation: The study investigated the origins of HIV persistence in individuals who naturally controlled HIV infection.

This clonotype counts as medium-sized (0.01 to 0.1%). Its cognate antigen has yet to be identified. Per-base quality was not reported, and no clone a single base away is much larger than it. The CDR3 starts with the cysteine, ends with the phenylalanine, and has 17 residues. Only the CDR3 part of the read is kept: 51 bases, read in frame from the first base. CDR1 and CDR2, per the germline V gene, are MNHEY and SVGEGT. The V end loses 2 bases and the J end loses 0 bases, and a stretch of 14 bases separates them. Library generation was performed with 5' RACE. Reads for this sample came from an Illumina HiSeq 2000. In-frame beta chains were kept once TCRdb had trimmed the public reads at Q25 with fastp and called clones with MiXCR. Identical CDR3 protein sequences are pooled into one entry, listed with their most common genes and DNA. The sample has about 1,300 distinct CDR3 sequences on record, 7.2% of them singletons. About an eighth of the sample rests with the top ten.

Sequencing was performed on central memory T cells from blood PBMCs. In the paper's terms, the cell subset or site label means: central memory CD4+ T cells. The receptor was isolated from a male donor with HIV. This chain joins TRBV6-2 or TRBV6-3 to TRBJ1-3, with no reliable assignment of the D segment. The DNA sequence is as follows: TGTGCCAGCAGTTACAGCGTCAGCGGACCCTCTGGAAACACCATATATTTT. Protein translation: CASSYSVSGPSGNTIYF.